One and the same sample provided the 19 T cell receptor beta chains below, sequenced in a study of cytomegalovirus exposure and HLA in healthy donors. The primer mix had 60 Vbeta and 13 Jbeta primers. The data were produced by immunoSEQ multiplex PCR, yet TCRdb's version contains in-frame clones alone and is incomplete. The sample shows a few hundred thousand clones, over 70% of them seen only once. Sequencing used PBMCs. The receptors derive from a woman aged 60-70 years in good health and CMV-seropositive.

The rearrangement joins TRBV6-5 to TRBJ1-2; maybe TRBD1 (6 bases). Trimming stripped 5 bases from V and 4 bases from J, with 11 bases between. This CDR3 is built from 13 residues. CDR1 and CDR2 (germline): MNHEY, SVGAGI. DNA of the CDR3: TGTGCCAGCAGTAACAGGGTGAGCTATGGCTACACCTTC. It codes for CASSNRVSYGYTF.

This clone was counted only a few times. This sequence joins TRBV4-1 and TRBJ2-5; 9 positions agree with TRBD1. Trimming removed 4 bases from V and 5 bases from J; junction bases left unmatched: 5. Germline V gene data show CDR1 as MGHRA and CDR2 as YSYEKL. CDR3 length: 14 amino acids. DNA of the CDR3: TGCGCCAGCAGCCCCGGACAGGGGACCGAGACCCAGTACTTC. Protein: CASSPGQGTETQYF.

This clone was seen only a few times. V is TRBV2 and J is TRBJ1-5, with TRBD1 identical over 7 bases. Trimming at V came to 9 bases and at J to 5 bases, leaving 10 bases not matched to a gene. Germline CDR1 and CDR2: SNHLY and FYNNEI. The CDR3 contains 14 residues. CDR3 residues: CASGADRRYQPQHF. CDR3 nucleotides: TGTGCCAGTGGGGCGGACAGGCGGTATCAGCCCCAGCATTTT.

In DNA, the CDR3 is TGCGCCAGCAGCTTGCTGGGCTCAGAGACCCAGTACTTC. This translates into CASSLLGSETQYF. The chain has TRBV5-1 and TRBJ2-5; no reliable D call. The length of the CDR3 is 13 residues. V shed 1 base and J shed 4 bases, with 8 bases lying between them. The V gene's germline CDR1 is SGHRS and CDR2 YFSETQ.

This clone was detected only a few times. This specimen includes other DNA sequences encoding the same CDR3. This rearrangement joins TRBV10-3 to TRBJ2-7; 9 nucleotides align to TRBD2. The CDR3 consists of 13 residues. Germline trimming cut 4 bases from V and 5 bases from J; bases unmatched to any gene: 3. Germline V gene data show CDR1 as ENHRY and CDR2 as SYGVKD. For the CDR3, the DNA is TGTGCCATCAGTGGACTAGCGGTCGACGAGCAGTACTTC. Its translation is CAISGLAVDEQYF.

The chain has TRBV9 and TRBJ1-1, with D possibly being TRBD1 (6 bases). Germline assignment: CDR1 SGDLS and CDR2 YYNGEE. The CDR3 totals 16 residues. The ends were cut back, 0 bases at V and 1 base at J, with 13 bases in the middle. Here the CDR3 reads CASSVGIQGRNTEAFF. CDR3 in DNA: TGTGCCAGCAGCGTAGGTATTCAGGGGAGGAACACTGAAGCTTTCTTT.

The chain couples TRBV2 to TRBJ2-3; the D gene is possibly TRBD1 (6 bases). Germline V CDR1 and CDR2: SNHLY, FYNNEI. Trimming removed 6 bases at V and 4 bases at J, with 23 bases between. This CDR3 comprises 17 residues. Here the CDR3 reads CASSLRERQGRADTQYF. For the CDR3, the DNA is TGTGCCAGCAGCCTACGAGAAAGGCAGGGGCGGGCAGATACGCAGTATTTT.

The chain combines TRBV4-1 with TRBJ2-3, with a possible D match to TRBD1 (5 bases). The CDR3 consists of 14 residues. V was trimmed by 6 bases and J by 0 bases, leaving 10 bases between them. Germline CDR1 and CDR2: MGHRA and YSYEKL. The CDR3 reads CASRQDGSTDTQYF. The DNA for the CDR3 is TGCGCCAGCAGACAGGATGGTAGCACAGATACGCAGTATTTT.

The chain combines TRBV10-1 with TRBJ1-3, with TRBD1 as a possible D gene (5 bases). The V gene's germline CDR1 is WNHNN and CDR2 SYGVQD (reference sequence). Trimming took off 5 bases at V and 0 bases at J, with 14 bases between the two ends. The CDR3 has 16 amino acids. CDR3 sequence (DNA): TGCGCCAGCAGTTCTGACAGCCTCCTCTCTGGAAACACCATATATTTT. Translating it yields CASSSDSLLSGNTIYF.

The chain has TRBV5-1 and TRBJ2-2, with TRBD1 matching over 7 bases. After removal of 4 bases from V and 6 bases from J, the junction contained 12 bases not matched to a gene. CDR3 length: 16 amino acids. The germline V gene has CDR1 SGHRS and CDR2 YFSETQ. CDR3 nucleotide sequence: TGCGCCAGCAGCACGGACGGCCGAGGGGGCCCCGGGGAGCTGTTTTTT. Translating gives CASSTDGRGGPGELFF.

The chain combines TRBV5-1 with TRBJ2-5, with D unclear. Trimming removed 1 base at V and 0 bases at J, with 7 bases between. Germline CDR1 is SGHRS and CDR2 is YFSETQ. This CDR3 is built from 14 residues. CDR3 bases: TGCGCCAGCAGCTTGAGAGTCGACCAAGAGACCCAGTACTTC. Translation gives CASSLRVDQETQYF.

The chain uses TRBV2 and TRBJ1-6; a possible D gene is TRBD1 (5 bases). V was cut by 6 bases and J by 7 bases, with 10 bases left in between. Germline values: CDR1 SNHLY, CDR2 FYNNEI. The CDR3 runs 13 residues. The DNA of the CDR3 is TGTGCCAGCAGCAGGGCCCAGAATTCACCCCTCCACTTT. Protein sequence: CASSRAQNSPLHF.

The rearrangement uses TRBV11-1 and TRBJ1-1; the match to TRBD1 covers 7 bases. The CDR3 is made up of 16 amino acids. Per the germline V gene, CDR1 is SGHAT and CDR2 is FQDESV (reference sequence). V was clipped by 2 bases and J by 0 bases; unmatched bases: 6. The CDR3 bases are TGTGCCAGCAGCTTAAGTAGGGGGCATTTGAACACTGAAGCTTTCTTT. Encoded protein: CASSLSRGHLNTEAFF. The complete variable domain, with remaining parts taken from reference TRBV11-1 and TRBJ1-1, reads EAEVAQSPRYKITEKSQAVAFWCDPISGHATLYWYRQILGQGPELLVQFQDESVVDDSQLPKDRFSAERLKGVDSTLKIQPAELGDSAMYLCASSLSRGHLNTEAFFGQGTRLTVV.

Remarks on this clone: The same CDR3 can be traced to other DNA sequences in this sample. This chain joins TRBV5-1 and TRBJ2-5, with a tentative D call TRBD1 (8 bases). Trimming stripped 4 bases from V and 2 bases from J, with 15 bases between. Germline loops: CDR1 SGHRS, CDR2 YFSETQ. CDR3 length: 15 residues. The CDR3 loop reads CASSSGQGGQETQYF. The CDR3 region has the DNA TGCGCCAGCAGCAGTGGACAGGGAGGGCAAGAGACCCAGTACTTC.

The chain carries TRBV9 and TRBJ2-6, with D unclear. V was shortened by 1 base and J by 4 bases, with 6 bases between the two germline ends. The length of the CDR3 is 14 residues. The germline V gene has CDR1 SGDLS and CDR2 YYNGEE. For the CDR3, the DNA is TGTGCCAGCAGCGTACCCTCCGGGGCCAACGTCCTGACTTTC. It translates to CASSVPSGANVLTF.

The rearrangement uses TRBV12-2 and TRBJ2-3; TRBD2, the table's D call, lacks a check against the DNA. TRBV12-2 is deemed a pseudogene. The CDR3 consists of 16 residues. CDR3 in DNA: TGTGCAAGTCGCACTAGAGCGGGAGGGTACACAGATACGCAGTATTTT. Amino acid sequence: CASRTRAGGYTDTQYF.

The chain is built from TRBV20-1 and TRBJ1-2; D uncertain. CDR3 length: 10 amino acids. V lost 8 bases and J 7 bases, leaving 11 bases between the germline ends. Germline CDR1 is DFQATT and CDR2 is SNEGSKA (reference sequence). CDR3 protein: CSPRGGGYTF. CDR3 coding DNA: TGCAGTCCCCGTGGAGGTGGCTACACCTTC.

The chain couples TRBV12-5 to TRBJ2-7; 8 bases agree with TRBD2. Trimming at V came to 8 bases and at J to 6 bases, leaving 18 bases not matched to a gene. From germline, CDR1 is LGHNT and CDR2 FRNRAP. The length of the CDR3 is 16 residues. DNA for the CDR3: TGTGCTAGTACGGAAGGTAATAGCGGGATTTTTTCCGAGCAGTACTTC. It encodes CASTEGNSGIFSEQYF.

Worth noting for this clone: Other nucleotide sequences in the sample specify the same CDR3. The chain has TRBV28 and TRBJ2-7; possible D gene TRBD2, 5 bases. The CDR3 has 14 residues. Germline values: CDR1 MDHEN, CDR2 SYDVKM. V lost 11 bases and J lost 4, with 21 bases in between. The CDR3: CAGSHSLVGYEQYF. The CDR3 nucleotides are TGTGCCGGGAGTCATTCTTTGGTGGGATACGAGCAGTACTTC.